This TCR beta chain was captured by sequencing in a study of T cell changes during pregnancy in multiple sclerosis. Germline CDR1 SGHVS, CDR2 FNYEAQ. Trimming took 1 base from V and 7 from J, leaving 6 bases between them. CDR3 length: 12 residues. Using immunoSEQ multiplex PCR, the repertoire was profiled, and TCRdb retains in-frame clones only, with some absent. Of some 47,000 clones listed, around 89% are singletons. The receptor was derived from a female donor in good health, enrolled as a control in a pregnancy study. The sequences come from CD8+ T cells from peripheral blood mononuclear cells, collected after pregnancy. The chain recombines TRBV7-6 with TRBJ2-3, with no clear D. CDR3 sequence (DNA): TGTGCCAGCAGCTTAGATGTCTATACGCAGTATTTT. It is translated as CASSLDVYTQYF.